The 28 T cell receptor beta chains listed next were all sequenced from one sample in a study of beta chain features in type 1 diabetes. Study-level findings and limits: For Type 1 diabetes patients, all four CD4+ subsets carried TCRB CDR3s that were moderately but significantly shorter.

These TCRs' antigens remain unknown. TCRB transcripts that were expressed got sequenced, as all of the isolated RNA had been reverse transcribed. Data came from immunoSEQ multiplex PCR; TCRdb stores just in-frame clones and leaves some out. The data hold about 300,000 clones, with roughly 13% observed a single time. The source material was naive CD4+ T cells from blood. These TCRs come from a woman between 18 and 30 years old with type 1 diabetes.

The chain couples TRBV7-8 to TRBJ2-3; 13 bases are shared with TRBD2. This CDR3 spans 18 amino acids. Trimming took 3 bases from V and 1 from J; bases not matched to a gene: 7. Germline CDR1 reads SGHVS; CDR2 reads FQNEAQ. Here the CDR3 DNA reads TGTGCCAGCAGCTTTGGACTAGCGGGGGCGTCTCGCACAGATACGCAGTATTTT. Translation: CASSFGLAGASRTDTQYF.

This clone was recorded a few times. This chain uses TRBV2 with TRBJ2-7; D remains unclear. Germline lookup yields CDR1 SNHLY and CDR2 FYNNEI. V lost 3 bases and J lost 0, with 6 bases in between. CDR3 size: 13 residues. The CDR3 protein is CASSDGSSYEQYF. The CDR3 DNA reads as TGTGCCAGCAGTGACGGTAGCTCCTACGAGCAGTACTTC.

This clone was counted between two and nine times. The chain has TRBV2 and TRBJ1-1; possibly TRBD1 for D (6 bases). V was trimmed by 5 bases and J by 0 bases, leaving 13 bases between them. Germline values: CDR1 SNHLY, CDR2 FYNNEI. The CDR3 loop spans 15 amino acids. CDR3 in amino acids: CASSRSGQLNTEAFF. Here the CDR3 DNA reads TGTGCCAGCAGTAGGTCGGGACAACTGAACACTGAAGCTTTCTTT.

This clone has more than one count but fewer than ten. This rearrangement joins TRBV7-2 to TRBJ1-2; 8 bases align to TRBD1. With V trimmed by 5 bases and J by 3 bases, 5 bases remained unmatched. The CDR3 extends over 14 amino acids. Per germline, CDR1 SGHTA and CDR2 FQGNSA. The CDR3, as DNA: TGTGCCAGCAGCCTGTTACAGGGGGACTATGGCTACACCTTC. Its protein product is CASSLLQGDYGYTF.

The DNA of the CDR3 is TGTGCCAGCAGCTTATCGGGAACACTAGCCAAAAACATTCAGTACTTC. This encodes CASSLSGTLAKNIQYF. This chain connects TRBV11-2 to TRBJ2-4; a possible D gene is TRBD2 (5 bases). The V end lost 2 bases, the J end lost 0 bases, and 11 bases lay between the germline ends. CDR3 length: 16 amino acids. Germline V CDR1 and CDR2: SGHAT, FQNNGV.

This clone was counted a few times. The chain joins TRBV30 to TRBJ2-1, with 12 bases that match TRBD2. Trimming took 2 bases from V and 5 from J; bases not matched to a gene: 4. Germline values: CDR1 GTSNPN, CDR2 SVGIG (reference sequence). The CDR3 spans 15 residues. The CDR3 nucleotides read TGTGCCTGGAGTATCACTAGCGGGAGGAACAATGAGCAGTTCTTC. The encoded protein is CAWSITSGRNNEQFF.

This clone was picked up a small number of times. The chain carries TRBV30 and TRBJ2-2, with 7 bases matching TRBD1. The germline CDR1 and CDR2 sequences are GTSNPN and SVGIG (reference sequence). The CDR3 is made up of 15 amino acids. With V trimmed by 1 base and J by 6 bases, 8 bases remained unmatched. As DNA, the CDR3 is TGTGCCTGGAGTGGCACCGGGACAGTCCCCGGGGAGCTGTTTTTT. Translated, it gives CAWSGTGTVPGELFF.

The chain is built from TRBV5-5 and TRBJ2-7, with D possibly matching TRBD1 (6 bases). The V and J ends lost 4 bases and 0 bases respectively, with 14 bases between them. The CDR3 runs to 15 residues. CDR1 SGHKS and CDR2 YYEKEE come from the germline V gene (reference sequence). The CDR3 sequence is CASSARQEGSYEQYV. The DNA for the CDR3 is TGTGCCAGCAGCGCTCGACAGGAAGGCTCCTACGAGCAGTACGTC.

This chain joins TRBV30 and TRBJ2-1; TRBD1 agrees at 7 bases. Germline CDR1 GTSNPN, CDR2 SVGIG (reference sequence). The CDR3 covers 14 residues. With 4 bases clipped from V and 5 bases from J, the junction kept 8 bases outside the gene matches. For the CDR3, the DNA is TGTGCCTGGACCTCCGGGACAGCAAACAATGAGCAGTTCTTC. Translation: CAWTSGTANNEQFF.

This clone has just a few counts. The V call is TRBV27, the J call TRBJ2-5, with TRBD1 as a possible D gene (5 bases). Germline V gene data show CDR1 as MNHEY and CDR2 as SMNVEV (reference sequence). There are 13 residues in the CDR3. V dropped 6 bases and J dropped 4 bases, with 12 bases sitting between them. CDR3 coding DNA: TGTGCCAGCAGCTCACAGGATGCAGAGACCCAGTACTTC. It yields the protein CASSSQDAETQYF.

There are a few counts of this clone. This chain joins TRBV5-6 and TRBJ1-1; D is undetermined. CDR1 and CDR2 (germline): SGHDT, YYEEEE. Deletions cut 1 base from V and 1 base from J, with 11 bases between. This CDR3 has 15 residues. CDR3 sequence (DNA): TGTGCCAGCAGCTTGTCGTCGTCGGGGAACACTGAAGCTTTCTTT. Protein product: CASSLSSSGNTEAFF. The full variable domain, rest sourced from reference TRBV5-6 and TRBJ1-1, is DAGVTQSPTHLIKTRGQQVTLRCSPKSGHDTVSWYQQALGQGPQFIFQYYEEEERQRGNFPDRFSGHQFPNYSSELNVNALLLGDSALYLCASSLSSSGNTEAFFGQGTRLTVV.

This clone was seen once. The rearrangement joins TRBV14 to TRBJ1-1; D is unresolved. Deletions cut 3 bases from V and 1 base from J, with 12 bases between. The CDR3 spans 15 residues. Per the germline V gene, CDR1 is SGHDN and CDR2 is FVKESK. CDR3 protein: CASSHIGVQNTEAFF. Written as DNA, the CDR3 is TGTGCCAGCAGCCATATCGGGGTACAGAACACTGAAGCTTTCTTT.

This clone was detected a few times. The V and J genes are TRBV5-1 and TRBJ2-5; D is undetermined. V shed 2 bases and J shed 5 bases, with 10 bases lying between them. Germline CDR1 and CDR2: SGHRS and YFSETQ. The CDR3 is made up of 13 amino acids. CDR3 sequence: CASSFTTRETQYF. The CDR3 DNA is TGCGCCAGCAGCTTCACTACTCGGGAGACCCAGTACTTC.

The V and J genes are TRBV7-9 and TRBJ2-1; weak D call: TRBD1 (6 bases). Looked up from germline, CDR1 is SEHNR and CDR2 is FQNEAQ (reference sequence). V gave up 0 bases and J gave up 8 bases, with 14 bases separating them. The CDR3 is 15 amino acids. The CDR3 nucleotides are TGTGCCAGCAGCTTAGCGCAGGGGCCACAGGATGAGCAGTTCTTC. Its protein is CASSLAQGPQDEQFF. Complete variable domain (other parts from reference TRBV7-9 and TRBJ2-1): DTGVSQNPRHKITKRGQNVTFRCDPISEHNRLYWYRQTLGQGPEFLTYFQNEAQLEKSRLLSDRFSAERPKGSFSTLEIQRTEQGDSAMYLCASSLAQGPQDEQFFGPGTRLTVL.

The gene calls are TRBV18 and TRBJ2-7; 10 positions match TRBD1. Germline V gives CDR1 KGHSH, CDR2 LQKENI. With V trimmed by 4 bases and J by 1 base, 4 bases remained unmatched. This CDR3 contains 15 residues. This CDR3 reads CASSLGQGESYEQYV. The CDR3 DNA reads TGTGCCAGCTCACTAGGACAGGGGGAATCCTACGAGCAGTACGTC.

The chain carries TRBV4-1 and TRBJ1-5, with a possible D match to TRBD1 (6 bases). Germline values: CDR1 MGHRA, CDR2 YSYEKL. V was shortened by 6 bases and J by 3 bases, with 12 bases between the two germline ends. The CDR3 sequence is 14 residues long. Here the CDR3 reads CASSLNRDNQPQHF. Here the CDR3 DNA reads TGCGCCAGCAGTCTCAACAGGGACAATCAGCCCCAGCATTTT.

The chain employs TRBV7-9 and TRBJ2-5; 12 bases line up with TRBD2. With 4 bases clipped from V and 1 base from J, the junction kept 4 bases outside the gene matches. Germline lookup yields CDR1 SEHNR and CDR2 FQNEAQ (reference sequence). The CDR3 has 16 amino acids. CDR3 coding DNA: TGTGCCAGCAGCTCGCTAGCGGGAGGGATCCAAGAGACCCAGTACTTC. Protein: CASSSLAGGIQETQYF. Full variable domain (missing parts from reference TRBV7-9 and TRBJ2-5): DTGVSQNPRHKITKRGQNVTFRCDPISEHNRLYWYRQTLGQGPEFLTYFQNEAQLEKSRLLSDRFSAERPKGSFSTLEIQRTEQGDSAMYLCASSSLAGGIQETQYFGPGTRLLVL.

The chain's CDR3 is CASAMGQGVWDEQYF. CDR3 nucleotides: TGTGCCAGCGCAATGGGACAGGGGGTTTGGGACGAGCAGTACTTC. The rearrangement links TRBV5-4 to TRBJ2-7; 11 bases are a match to TRBD1. This CDR3 spans 15 amino acids. From germline, CDR1 is SGHNT and CDR2 YYREEE (reference sequence). With 7 bases clipped from V and 5 bases from J, the junction kept 11 bases outside the gene matches. The whole variable domain, remainder taken from reference TRBV5-4 and TRBJ2-7, is ETGVTQSPTHLIKTRGQQVTLRCSSQSGHNTVSWYQQALGQGPQFIFQYYREEENGRGNFPPRFSGLQFPNYSSELNVNALELDDSALYLCASAMGQGVWDEQYFGPGTRLTVT.

The V and J genes are TRBV10-3 and TRBJ1-5; 11 bases are shared with TRBD1. This CDR3 is built from 14 residues. Germline V lookup: CDR1 ENHRY, CDR2 SYGVKD. With V trimmed by 6 bases and J by 6 bases, 4 bases remained unmatched. CDR3 sequence: CAISAGTGGQPQHF. In nucleotides, the CDR3 is TGTGCCATCAGCGCCGGGACAGGGGGTCAGCCCCAGCATTTT.

This clone was seen only a few times. The J gene is TRBJ2-5, the V gene TRBV11-2; 12 bases map to TRBD1. Germline V gene data show CDR1 as SGHAT and CDR2 as FQNNGV. The CDR3 covers 16 residues. V lost 3 bases to trimming and J lost 5 bases; unmatched junction nucleotides: 7. The chain's CDR3 is CASSFSLGQGAETQYF. In DNA, the CDR3 is TGTGCCAGCAGCTTTAGCTTGGGACAGGGGGCGGAGACCCAGTACTTC.

This clone was detected a few times. The chain joins TRBV30 to TRBJ1-2; D not resolved. The CDR3 sequence is 11 residues long. V dropped 2 bases and J dropped 8 bases, with 9 bases sitting between them. CDR1 is GTSNPN and CDR2 is SVGIG in the germline V gene (reference sequence). In DNA, the CDR3 is TGTGCCTGGAGTTGGACTCGGGGCTACACCTTC. Translating gives CAWSWTRGYTF.

The chain employs TRBV11-2 and TRBJ1-2; D call uncertain. Trimming removed 3 bases from V and 7 bases from J, with 24 bases in between. This CDR3 spans 17 amino acids. The germline gives CDR1 SGHAT, CDR2 FQNNGV. Here the CDR3 reads CASSFPRGMRGRRGYTF. In DNA, the CDR3 is TGTGCCAGCAGCTTCCCTAGAGGGATGAGAGGCCGACGTGGCTACACCTTC.

A few counts support this clone. The chain joins TRBV30 to TRBJ2-1, with D perhaps TRBD2 (6 bases). V was pared by 7 bases and J by 4 bases, with 8 bases between. CDR1 and CDR2 from the germline V gene are GTSNPN and SVGIG (reference sequence). The CDR3 contains 11 residues. CDR3 residues: CAFSGYNEQFF. The DNA of the CDR3 is TGTGCCTTTAGCGGTTACAATGAGCAGTTCTTC. The complete variable domain, with remaining parts taken from reference TRBV30 and TRBJ2-1, reads SQTIHQWPATLVQPVGSPLSLECTVEGTSNPNLYWYRQAAGRGLQLLFYSVGIGQISSEVPQNLSASRPQDRQFILSSKKLLLSDSGFYLCAFSGYNEQFFGPGTRLTVL.

The chain uses TRBV7-2 and TRBJ2-5; D gene uncertain. V gave up 1 base and J gave up 3 bases, with 6 bases separating them. The CDR3 length is 13 residues. Germline V gene lookup returns CDR1 SGHTA and CDR2 FQGNSA. Here the CDR3 reads CASSLVVKETQYF. CDR3 DNA sequence: TGTGCCAGCAGCTTAGTTGTAAAAGAGACCCAGTACTTC.

The sample holds a few counts of this clone. The CDR3 coding sequence is TGTGCCAGCAGCACCGTTAGGACTAGCTTTTATCGTGAGCAGTTCTTC. Protein product: CASSTVRTSFYREQFF. V and J are TRBV7-8 and TRBJ2-1; 8 bases agree with TRBD2. The CDR3 covers 16 residues. Germline lookup yields CDR1 SGHVS and CDR2 FQNEAQ. V was pared by 5 bases and J by 9 bases, with 15 bases of the junction left unmatched.

This clone was seen only a few times. J is TRBJ2-5 and V is TRBV28, with 7 bases matching TRBD2. With 6 bases clipped from V and 4 bases from J, the junction kept 8 bases outside the gene matches. Germline assignment: CDR1 MDHEN and CDR2 SYDVKM. The CDR3 extends over 14 amino acids. The CDR3 DNA is TGTGCCAGCAGACCGCCGGGGGGTTCAGAGACCCAGTACTTC. It specifies CASRPPGGSETQYF.

The genes are TRBV9 and TRBJ2-5; tentative D call: TRBD2 (6 bases). V was trimmed by 3 bases and J by 5 bases, leaving 14 bases between them. The germline V gene encodes CDR1 SGDLS and CDR2 YYNGEE. The CDR3 covers 14 residues. DNA of the CDR3: TGTGCCAGCAGCGGAGACTCTCGGGGGGAGACCCAGTACTTC. This encodes CASSGDSRGETQYF.

This chain uses TRBV25-1 with TRBJ2-1; 7 bases map to TRBD2. Per the germline V gene, CDR1 is MGHDK and CDR2 is SYGVNS. The CDR3 loop spans 18 amino acids. J gave up 6 bases and V 5 bases, and 19 bases lay outside the gene matches. The CDR3 reads CASSNTYGSREGPNEQFF. DNA of the CDR3: TGTGCCAGCAGTAATACATATGGGAGCAGGGAGGGCCCCAATGAGCAGTTCTTC.